The present entry profiles one TCR beta chain with its context. V dropped 1 base and J dropped 7 bases, with 10 bases sitting between them. Germline-derived CDR1 and CDR2 are LGHNA and YNFKEQ. CDR3 length: 14 residues. The sorted Tregs were CD4+CD25+CD127-/low cells. TCRdb analysed the 5' RACE reads with MiXCR anew, one entry per CDR3 protein. The repertoire has approximately 7,100 distinct CDR3 sequences, about three quarters of them found once; the top ten carry around 4.4%. The clonotype comes from a female donor with breast cancer. Sequencing was done on a sample of tumor-infiltrating Tregs sorted from the breast tumor. V and J are TRBV4-2 and TRBJ2-2, with D possibly being TRBD1 (5 bases). CDR3 sequence reads: CASSQVRVGGELFF. CDR3 DNA: TGTGCCAGCAGCCAAGTCAGGGTCGGCGGGGAGCTGTTTTTT.